The 28 T cell receptor beta chains below were found in one sample sequenced in a study of cytomegalovirus exposure and HLA in healthy donors (dated by TCRdb to the late 2010s). Library construction relied on the immunoSEQ multiplex PCR assay. For the multiplex PCR, a mixture combining 60 forward primers for TCR Vbeta segments and 13 reverse primers for TCR Jbeta segments was used. This immuneACCESS table, as held by TCRdb, lists in-frame sequences with V and J called but not all clones. Of the missing ones, under half trace to an unresolved V gene in checked studies; the others have no known cause. In this sample the table shows about 140,000 clones, over 60% of which occur a single time. The ten largest clones capture around 1.5% of the sample. Material for sequencing was PBMCs. The source of these receptors is a female donor in good health and CMV-seronegative.

The chain uses TRBV5-1 and TRBJ2-5; D might be TRBD1 (6 bases). The J call is uncertain, as TRBJ2-7 better fits the DNA end. The CDR3 extends over 15 amino acids. Germline CDR1 reads SGHRS; CDR2 reads YFSETQ. The CDR3 reads CASSPGQYEGYEQYF. CDR3 coding DNA: TGCGCCAGCAGCCCAGGACAGTACGAGGGCTACGAGCAGTACTTC.

The CDR3 spells CASSLGVPGQTVTFF. DNA for the CDR3: TGTGCCAGCAGCTTAGGGGTACCGGGACAGACGGTTACTTTCTTT. V is TRBV7-2 and J is TRBJ1-1; 7 bases are shared with TRBD1. Unmatched junction bases numbered 14, after V lost 1 base and J lost 12 bases. CDR3 size: 15 residues. Per germline, CDR1 SGHTA and CDR2 FQGNSA. The entire variable domain, with the rest obtained from reference TRBV7-2 and TRBJ1-1, is as follows: GAGVSQSPSNKVTEKGKDVELRCDPISGHTALYWYRQSLGQGLEFLIYFQGNSAPDKSGLPSDRFSAERTGGSVSTLTIQRTQQEDSAVYLCASSLGVPGQTVTFFGQGTRLTVV.

This chain connects TRBV21-1 to TRBJ1-5; the table's D call of TRBD1 was not tested on the DNA. TRBV21-1 corresponds to a pseudogene. This CDR3 has 18 amino acids. This chain's CDR3 is CASSKGVGQGDCNQPQHF. The DNA for the CDR3 is TGTGCCAGCAGCAAAGGAGTTGGACAGGGAGACTGCAATCAGCCCCAGCATTTT.

The chain employs TRBV18 and TRBJ2-3; 13 bases are a match to TRBD2. Trimming removed 1 base from V and 3 bases from J; junction bases left unmatched: 1. The CDR3 contains 16 residues. Germline-derived CDR1 and CDR2 are KGHSH and LQKENI. The DNA for the CDR3 is TGTGCCAGCTCACCACGGACTAGCGGGGGTACAGATACGCAGTATTTT. Its protein is CASSPRTSGGTDTQYF.

This chain connects TRBV15 to TRBJ1-1; 11 nucleotides agree with TRBD1. Germline trimming cut 0 bases from V and 4 bases from J; bases unmatched to any gene: 4. The CDR3 is 16 amino acids. The germline V gene has CDR1 LNHNV and CDR2 YYDKDF (reference sequence). DNA for the CDR3: TGTGCCACCAGCAGAGATAAAGGGACAGGGGGCACTGAAGCTTTCTTT. Protein product: CATSRDKGTGGTEAFF.

This clone was detected many times. This chain connects TRBV11-2 to TRBJ1-1; 8 nucleotides agree with TRBD1. Germline V gives CDR1 SGHAT, CDR2 FQNNGV. The CDR3 consists of 14 residues. J lost 4 bases, V lost 7 bases, and 8 bases had no gene match. CDR3 sequence: CASNSGTGGTEAFF. CDR3 nucleotides: TGTGCCAGCAACTCAGGGACAGGTGGCACTGAAGCTTTCTTT.

J is TRBJ1-5 and V is TRBV5-6, with 7 positions matching TRBD1. The CDR3 runs to 18 residues. CDR1 SGHDT and CDR2 YYEEEE come from the germline V gene. Germline trimming cut 0 bases from V and 4 bases from J; bases unmatched to any gene: 13. CDR3 amino acids: CASSLGGTVSILNQPQHF. CDR3 nucleotide sequence: TGTGCCAGCAGCTTGGGCGGGACAGTCTCGATACTAAATCAGCCCCAGCATTTT.

The V call is TRBV12-1, the J call TRBJ1-5. TRBV12-1 is labeled a pseudogene. This CDR3 has 17 residues. CDR3 protein: CASLQGREEWGNQPQHF. CDR3 DNA sequence: TGTGCCAGCCTACAAGGTAGGGAGGAATGGGGCAATCAGCCCCAGCATTTT.

In this sample, this clone turned up a few times. This same CDR3 is encoded by further DNA sequences in the sample. The chain couples TRBV11-2 to TRBJ2-7, with 7 bases fitting TRBD1. With V trimmed by 2 bases and J by 4 bases, 2 bases remained unmatched. Germline CDR1 SGHAT, CDR2 FQNNGV. CDR3 size: 13 residues. As DNA, the CDR3 is TGTGCCAGCAGCTTACGACAGGGATACGAGCAGTACTTC. Translated: CASSLRQGYEQYF.

V is TRBV7-8 and J is TRBJ2-5; a weak D match, TRBD2 (6 bases). CDR3 length equals 12 residues. Trimming removed 5 bases at V and 14 bases at J, with 18 bases between. Germline V gives CDR1 SGHVS, CDR2 FQNEAQ. Here the CDR3 reads CASSILREQTYF. CDR3 sequence (DNA): TGTGCCAGCAGCATTCTCCGGGAGCAGACTTACTTC.

The chain recombines TRBV6-1 with TRBJ1-5, with D perhaps matching TRBD1 (6 bases). Trimming cost V 6 bases and J 9 bases, with 12 bases left between them. This CDR3 is 12 amino acids long. Germline values: CDR1 MNHNS, CDR2 SASEGT. The chain's CDR3 is CASSRGPVPQHF. The CDR3 DNA is TGTGCCAGCAGCAGGGGCCCGGTGCCCCAGCATTTT.

This rearrangement joins TRBV5-6 to TRBJ2-3, with a possible D match to TRBD2 (6 bases). The CDR3 contains 15 residues. Germline CDR1 is SGHDT and CDR2 is YYEEEE. V was shortened by 4 bases and J by 4 bases, with 16 bases between the two germline ends. CDR3 region: CASSAGLRGADTQYF. CDR3 in DNA: TGTGCCAGCAGCGCGGGACTTAGGGGAGCAGATACGCAGTATTTT.

For this clone: Compared with germline, one end of the junction differs, possibly owing to a read error. This sample includes further DNA sequences coding for the same CDR3. This chain connects TRBV5-1 to TRBJ2-3; 7 nucleotides agree with TRBD1. The CDR3 runs to 15 residues. Germline CDR1 is SGHRS and CDR2 is YFSETQ. DNA of the CDR3: TGCGCCAGCAGCTTGGATAGACAGGGCACTGATACGCAGTATTTT. Protein: CASSLDRQGTDTQYF.

The V call is TRBV15, the J call TRBJ2-7; tentative D call: TRBD2 (6 bases). CDR3 length: 14 residues. The V end was cut by 5 bases, the J end by 3 bases, with 14 bases between. CDR1 and CDR2 (germline): LNHNV, YYDKDF (reference sequence). CDR3 bases: TGTGCCACCAGCGGCCGGGACTCTTACTACGAGCAGTACTTC. Protein: CATSGRDSYYEQYF.

V gene TRBV5-1 combines with J gene TRBJ2-5, with 7 bases aligning to TRBD1. The closer fit of TRBJ2-7 to the DNA end suggests the J call may be wrong. The CDR3 has 14 amino acids. CDR1 SGHRS and CDR2 YFSETQ come from the germline V gene. CDR3 nucleotide sequence: TGCGCCAGCAGCTTGGTGACAGGGACCTACGAGCAGTACTTC. Encoded protein: CASSLVTGTYEQYF.

The V and J genes are TRBV7-9 and TRBJ2-5, with 10 bases that match TRBD1. Trimming took 4 bases from V and 2 from J; bases not matched to a gene: 1. This CDR3 has 14 residues. The V gene's germline CDR1 is SEHNR and CDR2 FQNEAQ (reference sequence). In DNA, the CDR3 is TGTGCCAGCAGCTCGGGACAGGGGCAAGAGACCCAGTACTTC. This encodes CASSSGQGQETQYF.

Comment on this clone: The junction does not match germline at one end; this may be a read error. The chain employs TRBV7-9 and TRBJ2-3; perhaps TRBD1 as D (6 bases). CDR3 length: 12 amino acids. CDR1 is SEHNR and CDR2 is FQNEAQ in the germline V gene (reference sequence). This CDR3 is CSSSPQGDTQYF. The DNA for the CDR3 is TGTTCCAGCAGTCCACAGGGAGATACGCAGTATTTT.

V usage is TRBV9 and J usage is TRBJ2-7, with 11 bases fitting TRBD2. Germline lookup yields CDR1 SGDLS and CDR2 YYNGEE. V lost 3 bases and J lost 3; bases outside the gene matches: 8. The CDR3 totals 16 residues. The DNA for the CDR3 is TGTGCCAGCAGCGGAACAGTAGCGGGAGGGGTCTACGAGCAGTACTTC. The encoded protein is CASSGTVAGGVYEQYF.

The chain combines TRBV7-2 with TRBJ2-2; 7 bases match TRBD1. V lost 4 bases, J lost 5 bases, and 4 bases stayed unmatched. Per germline, CDR1 SGHTA and CDR2 FQGNSA. The CDR3 is made up of 14 amino acids. The CDR3 here is CASSSTGPTGELFF. CDR3 bases: TGTGCCAGCAGCTCGACAGGGCCAACCGGGGAGCTGTTTTTT.

V is TRBV30 and J is TRBJ2-1; D gene unclear. Germline CDR1 is GTSNPN and CDR2 is SVGIG (reference sequence). With 0 bases removed from V and 0 bases from J, the gap between germline ends came to 9 bases. This CDR3 region has 15 residues. CDR3 sequence: CAWSVLTSSYNEQFF. CDR3 bases: TGTGCCTGGAGTGTACTGACAAGCTCCTACAATGAGCAGTTCTTC.

Written as DNA, the CDR3 is TGTGCCAGCAGTGAACCCAGGAAGAATGGCTACACCTTC. Translated: CASSEPRKNGYTF. This chain links TRBV25-1 with TRBJ1-2; no clear D. V lost 2 bases and J 6 bases, leaving 10 bases between the germline ends. The CDR3 totals 13 residues. Germline CDR1 reads MGHDK; CDR2 reads SYGVNS.

V usage is TRBV2 and J usage is TRBJ1-1; the match to TRBD1 covers 8 bases. The V gene end was trimmed by 6 bases and the J gene end by 5 bases; junction bases not matched to a gene: 8. This CDR3 is 14 amino acids long. Looked up from germline, CDR1 is SNHLY and CDR2 is FYNNEI. The CDR3 bases are TGTGCCAGCAGCGAAACAGGGGGAGGAACTGAAGCTTTCTTT. Amino acid sequence: CASSETGGGTEAFF. Based on the CDR3 plus reference TRBV2 and TRBJ1-1, the full variable domain is EPEVTQTPSHQVTQMGQEVILRCVPISNHLYFYWYRQILGQKVEFLVSFYNNEISEKSEIFDDQFSVERPDGSNFTLKIRSTKLEDSAMYFCASSETGGGTEAFFGQGTRLTVV.

In its sample, this clone was seen many times. The V gene is TRBV19, the J gene TRBJ1-1; TRBD1 agrees at 7 bases. J was trimmed by 5 bases and V by 3 bases; bases with no gene match: 6. Germline-derived CDR1 and CDR2 are LNHDA and SQIVND (reference sequence). The CDR3 spans 14 residues. Here the CDR3 reads CASSMGQSWTEAFF. In DNA form, the CDR3 reads TGTGCCAGTAGTATGGGACAGTCATGGACTGAAGCTTTCTTT.

The chain couples TRBV19 to TRBJ2-6; TRBD2 is a possible D gene (5 bases). V was shortened by 7 bases and J by 9 bases, with 7 bases between the two germline ends. CDR1 LNHDA and CDR2 SQIVND come from the germline V gene (reference sequence). This CDR3 contains 11 residues. The CDR3 bases are TGTGCCAGTATAGAGGGCAACGTCCTGACTTTC. It encodes CASIEGNVLTF.

Written as DNA, the CDR3 is TGTGCCAGCAGCTTAGGACAGGACTATGGCTACACCTTC. It is translated as CASSLGQDYGYTF. The chain is built from TRBV7-2 and TRBJ1-2; a possible D gene is TRBD1 (6 bases). In germline, CDR1 is SGHTA, CDR2 FQGNSA. This CDR3 spans 13 amino acids. V was clipped by 1 base and J by 3 bases, with 6 bases between them.

J is TRBJ2-3 and V is TRBV5-1, with a weak D call TRBD1 (6 bases). Germline V lookup: CDR1 SGHRS, CDR2 YFSETQ. CDR3 length: 13 residues. Between the trimmed V and J ends, which lost 2 bases and 6 bases, there was a span of 10 bases. In DNA, the CDR3 is TGCGCCAGCAGCTTCGTTCAGGGGGATACGCAGTATTTT. Translation: CASSFVQGDTQYF. Drawing the rest from reference TRBV5-1 and TRBJ2-3, the complete variable domain is KAGVTQTPRYLIKTRGQQVTLSCSPISGHRSVSWYQQTPGQGLQFLFEYFSETQRNKGNFPGRFSGRQFSNSRSEMNVSTLELGDSALYLCASSFVQGDTQYFGPGTRLTVL.

The genes are TRBV7-9 and TRBJ1-1, with 9 bases fitting TRBD1. V trimming: 5 bases; J trimming: 3 bases; junction bases outside the gene matches: 19. This CDR3 has 19 amino acids. Germline loops: CDR1 SEHNR, CDR2 FQNEAQ (reference sequence). In nucleotides, the CDR3 is TGTGCCAGCAGCAAAATATATAACGGACAGGGGCTAGGGGACACTGAAGCTTTCTTT. This translates into CASSKIYNGQGLGDTEAFF.

CDR3 protein: CASRGVGGGGGTQYF. As DNA, the CDR3 is TGTGCCAGTAGGGGGGTTGGCGGGGGGGGAGGGACCCAGTACTTC. The chain has TRBV19 and TRBJ2-5; 9 nucleotides align to TRBD2. Trimming removed 6 bases from V and 7 bases from J; junction bases left unmatched: 12. Germline V gene sequence: CDR1 LNHDA, CDR2 SQIVND (reference sequence). This CDR3 region has 15 residues. The variable domain in full, completed from reference TRBV19 and TRBJ2-5, reads DGGITQSPKYLFRKEGQNVTLSCEQNLNHDAMYWYRQDPGQGLRLIYYSQIVNDFQKGDIAEGYSVSREKKESFPLTVTSAQKNPTAFYLCASRGVGGGGGTQYFGPGTRLLVL.